These T cell receptor beta chains were read from a single sample in a study of radiation and T cells in renal cell carcinoma. TCRdb keeps only in-frame clones here, not all; method: immunoSEQ multiplex PCR. The table has 150,000 to 160,000 clones, roughly 89% seen once. The sequenced sample was blood, obtained from a patient whose treatment included radiotherapy and nephrectomy. Receptors were obtained from a woman between 45 and 65 years old with renal cell carcinoma. CDR3s include the opening cysteine and the closing phenylalanine or tryptophan. Each record gives: D gene, V gene, J gene, clone size, CDR3 DNA, CDR3 protein. The D gene is left open where the match is weak. Clone size, where shown, is once, few, many, or a class for clones that have expanded.

NA	TRBV29-1	TRBJ1-4	NA	TGCAGCGTTGAAGATCGCGTGGGGTATGAAAAACTGTTTTTT	CSVEDRVGYEKLFF
NA	TRBV7-2	TRBJ1-3	NA	TGTGCCAGCAGCTCCCGTGCGAGAAGGACTGGAAACACCATATATTTT	CASSSRARRTGNTIYF
NA	TRBV6-1	TRBJ1-1	once	TGTGCCAGCAGTGAATTCGGCAGGGGATCCACTGAAGCTTTCTTT	CASSEFGRGSTEAFF
NA	TRBV7-2	TRBJ2-3	NA	TGTGCCAGCAGCCATAGTATGACAGATACGCAGTATTTT	CASSHSMTDTQYF
TRBD1	TRBV4-2	TRBJ1-4	NA	TGTGCCACCGGGGGGGACAGGGCGAATGTTTATGAAAAACTGTTTTTT	CATGGDRANVYEKLFF
NA	TRBV7-9	TRBJ1-1	few	TGTGCCAGCAGCTTAGGCAGGTCAGCTTTCTTT	CASSLGRSAFF
NA	TRBV9	TRBJ1-2	NA	TGTGCCAGCAGCGTAGTGGAGAACTATGGCTACACCTTC	CASSVVENYGYTF
NA	TRBV5-1	TRBJ2-1	NA	TGCGCCAGCAGCTTGGCCAGTGGGAGCTCCTACAATGAGCAGTTCTTC	CASSLASGSSYNEQFF
NA	TRBV6-5	TRBJ1-4	NA	TGTGCCAGCAGTTACAGAGGGGACGAAAAACTGTTTTTT	CASSYRGDEKLFF
NA	TRBV15	TRBJ1-2	once	TGTGCCACCAGCAGAGATCGGGTGATTAACTATGGCTACACCTTC	CATSRDRVINYGYTF
NA	TRBV6-5	TRBJ1-2	NA	TGTGCCAGCAGTTCACCAGACAGTGGTTACTATGGCTACACCTTC	CASSSPDSGYYGYTF
NA	TRBV5-5	TRBJ1-2	NA	TGTGCCAGCAGCATCAGACAGTACTATGGCTACACCTTC	CASSIRQYYGYTF
NA	TRBV25-1	TRBJ1-2	NA	TGTGCCAGCAGTGACTCTCTTTATGGCTACACCTTC	CASSDSLYGYTF